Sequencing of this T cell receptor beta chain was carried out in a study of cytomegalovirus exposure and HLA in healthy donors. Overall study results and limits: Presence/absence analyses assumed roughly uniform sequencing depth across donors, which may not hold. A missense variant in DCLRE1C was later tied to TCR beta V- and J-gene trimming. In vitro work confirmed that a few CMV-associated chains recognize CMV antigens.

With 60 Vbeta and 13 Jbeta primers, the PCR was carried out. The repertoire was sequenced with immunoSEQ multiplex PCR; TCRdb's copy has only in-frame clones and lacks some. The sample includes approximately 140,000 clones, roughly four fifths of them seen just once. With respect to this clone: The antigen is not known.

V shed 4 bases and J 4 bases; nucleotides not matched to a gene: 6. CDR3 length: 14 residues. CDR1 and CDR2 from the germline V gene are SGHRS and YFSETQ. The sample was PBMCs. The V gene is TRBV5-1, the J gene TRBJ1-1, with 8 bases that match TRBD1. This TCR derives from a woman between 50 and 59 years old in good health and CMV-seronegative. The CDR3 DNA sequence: TGCGCCAGCAGCGCGGGACAGGTTGGCACTGAAGCTTTCTTT. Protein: CASSAGQVGTEAFF.